The next 3 T cell receptor beta chains were all read from a single sample in a study of metastatic and nonmetastatic thyroid tumors. MiXCR re-clonotyped the PCR reads for TCRdb. The data show some 6,000 clones, with under 30% seen just once and approximately 10% held by the top ten. Not a single patient had been given any form of treatment at any point before undergoing thyroid surgery. The sample was adjacent normal tissue. The source is a male donor with papillary thyroid cancer or a benign thyroid nodule (not recorded which). Some clones in this sample may be carry-over from other donors' samples.

This clone was counted at least ten times. A junction boundary mismatches the germline segment, possibly from a read error. The rearrangement joins TRBV29-1 to TRBJ2-1; D is perhaps TRBD2 (5 bases). The CDR3 consists of 14 residues. Germline V gene sequence: CDR1 SQVTM, CDR2 ANQGSEA. The CDR3 spells CSIEGMGLRNEQFF. The CDR3 coding sequence is TGCAGCATTGAGGGCATGGGTTTGCGGAATGAGCAGTTCTTC.

This clone is medium-sized (0.01 to 0.1%) within its sample. One end of the junction is discordant with germline, which a read error may explain. This chain joins TRBV7-7 and TRBJ1-1; tentatively, D is TRBD1 (6 bases). The germline V gene has CDR1 SSHAT and CDR2 FNYEAQ (reference sequence). The CDR3 length is 13 residues. The CDR3 sequence is CASSLEGGTEAFF. CDR3 sequence (DNA): TGTGCTAGCAGCTTAGAAGGGGGTACTGAAGCTTTCTTT.

The rearrangement uses TRBV12-3 or TRBV12-4 and TRBJ2-7; the D is unclear. Trimming shortened V by 0 bases and J by 1 base, and 10 bases separated the two germline ends. CDR3 size: 15 residues. The CDR3 coding sequence is TGTGCCAGCAGTTTAGCCGGACGGGTGTCCTACGAGCAGTACTTC. As protein: CASSLAGRVSYEQYF.